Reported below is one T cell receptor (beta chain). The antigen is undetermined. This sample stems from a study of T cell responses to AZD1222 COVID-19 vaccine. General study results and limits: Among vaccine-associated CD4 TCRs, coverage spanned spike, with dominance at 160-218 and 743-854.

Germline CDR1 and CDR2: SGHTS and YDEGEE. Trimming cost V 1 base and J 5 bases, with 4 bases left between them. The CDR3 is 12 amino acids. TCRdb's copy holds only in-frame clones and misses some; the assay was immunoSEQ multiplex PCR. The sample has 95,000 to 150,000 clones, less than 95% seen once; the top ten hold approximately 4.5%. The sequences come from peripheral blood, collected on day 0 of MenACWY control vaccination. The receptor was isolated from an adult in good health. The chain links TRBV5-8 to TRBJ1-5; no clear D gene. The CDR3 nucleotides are TGTGCCAGCAGCTTGCCCTATCAGCCCCAGCATTTT. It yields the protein CASSLPYQPQHF.